Below, 28 T cell receptor beta chains from the same sample are listed, as sequenced in a study of T cell responses to AZD1222 COVID-19 vaccine. Generated by immunoSEQ multiplex PCR, the TCRdb table keeps only in-frame clones and is missing some. The sample lists more than 100,000 clones, 88% occurring once. The source material was peripheral blood, sampled on day 0 of AZD1222 vaccination. The receptor source for this set is an adult in good health.

CDR3 sequence reads: CASSPERLSMNTEAFF. CDR3 nucleotides: TGTGCCAGCAGCCCTGAACGACTCTCGATGAACACTGAAGCTTTCTTT. The rearrangement joins TRBV7-9 to TRBJ1-1; the D is unclear. The germline V and J ends were trimmed by 5 bases and 0 bases, with 16 bases remaining between them. There are 16 residues in the CDR3. CDR1 is SEHNR, CDR2 FQNEAQ, per germline (reference sequence).

V and J are TRBV2 and TRBJ1-4; 7 bases are shared with TRBD1. Germline values: CDR1 SNHLY, CDR2 FYNNEI. V lost 6 bases to trimming and J lost 2 bases; unmatched junction nucleotides: 6. This CDR3 has 15 amino acids. CDR3 in DNA: TGTGCCAGCAGCGAACAGGGGAGTACTAATGAAAAACTGTTTTTT. Protein product: CASSEQGSTNEKLFF.

The J gene is TRBJ1-3, the V gene TRBV5-5; no reliable D call. In germline, CDR1 is SGHKS, CDR2 YYEKEE (reference sequence). There are 16 residues in the CDR3. V lost 2 bases, J lost 0 bases, and 12 bases lay in between. Written as DNA, the CDR3 is TGTGCCAGCAGCTTTTATTCTGGGTCCTCTGGAAACACCATATATTTT. Residues: CASSFYSGSSGNTIYF.

The CDR3 region is CASSDGQGRQETQYF. The CDR3 DNA sequence: TGCGCCAGCAGCGACGGACAGGGGAGGCAAGAGACCCAGTACTTC. The chain carries TRBV5-1 and TRBJ2-5, with 9 nucleotides matching TRBD1. Germline V gene data show CDR1 as SGHRS and CDR2 as YFSETQ. The CDR3 is 15 amino acids. The junction had 6 bases not matched to a gene; V was cut back by 4 bases and J by 2 bases.

The genes are TRBV6-1 and TRBJ2-7; the D is unclear. The CDR3 extends over 15 amino acids. The germline CDR1 and CDR2 sequences are MNHNS and SASEGT. Trimming left V 0 bases short and J 2 bases short, with 11 bases between. CDR3: CASSEAGKLTYEQYF. The DNA of the CDR3 is TGTGCCAGCAGTGAAGCAGGGAAACTTACCTACGAGCAGTACTTC.

The rearrangement uses TRBV30 and TRBJ1-6; 9 nucleotides agree with TRBD1. Germline lookup yields CDR1 GTSNPN and CDR2 SVGIG (reference sequence). The CDR3 runs to 16 residues. Trimming at V came to 6 bases and at J to 0 bases, leaving 6 bases not matched to a gene. CDR3 DNA: TGTGCCTGCAGGACAGGGGTAAACTCCTATAATTCACCCCTCCACTTT. This codes for CACRTGVNSYNSPLHF.

V and J are TRBV7-2 and TRBJ1-2; D perhaps matches TRBD1 (6 bases). V dropped 1 base and J dropped 5 bases, with 8 bases sitting between them. This CDR3 has 13 residues. Germline V lookup: CDR1 SGHTA, CDR2 FQGNSA. In nucleotides, the CDR3 is TGTGCCAGCAGCTTAGGACAGGTATATGGCTACACCTTC. This sequence encodes CASSLGQVYGYTF.

V and J are TRBV19 and TRBJ2-2; TRBD1 matches at 7 bases. With 4 bases clipped from V and 1 base from J, the junction kept 3 bases outside the gene matches. The CDR3 totals 15 residues. The germline V gene encodes CDR1 LNHDA and CDR2 SQIVND (reference sequence). The CDR3 region is CASSTPGGNTGELFF. The DNA of the CDR3 is TGTGCCAGTAGTACCCCAGGGGGGAACACCGGGGAGCTGTTTTTT.

CDR3 sequence reads: CASSVGVEGWTEAFF. The CDR3 nucleotides read TGTGCCAGCAGCGTAGGGGTTGAGGGTTGGACTGAAGCTTTCTTT. The chain couples TRBV9 to TRBJ1-1; no clear D. The CDR3 loop spans 15 amino acids. The V end was cut by 0 bases, the J end by 5 bases, with 14 bases between. The germline V gene encodes CDR1 SGDLS and CDR2 YYNGEE.

This rearrangement joins TRBV5-1 to TRBJ2-1, with 9 bases identical to TRBD1. CDR1 is SGHRS and CDR2 is YFSETQ in the germline V gene. J lost 7 bases, V lost 5 bases, and 10 bases had no gene match. The CDR3 has 15 residues. CDR3 sequence: CASRFRDREGNEQFF. The CDR3 DNA is TGCGCCAGCAGGTTTCGGGACAGGGAGGGAAATGAGCAGTTCTTC.

This clone was seen a single time. J is TRBJ1-6 and V is TRBV19, with a weak D call TRBD1 (5 bases). The CDR3 covers 13 residues. CDR1 and CDR2 from the germline V gene are LNHDA and SQIVND (reference sequence). V dropped 8 bases and J dropped 3 bases, with 8 bases sitting between them. The CDR3 spells CASRQSYNSPLHF. As DNA, the CDR3 is TGTGCCAGTCGACAGAGCTATAATTCACCCCTCCACTTT.

This clone was seen only once. The V call is TRBV3-1 (or the pseudogene TRBV3-2), the J call TRBJ1-3; tentatively, D is TRBD1 (5 bases). The CDR3 extends over 15 amino acids. Germline V gene sequence: CDR1 LGHDT, CDR2 YNNKEL (reference sequence). Trimming removed 1 base at V and 2 bases at J, with 9 bases between. DNA for the CDR3: TGTGCCAGCAGCCAAGTCGGGGGTACTGGAAACACCATATATTTT. Translation: CASSQVGGTGNTIYF.

The chain is built from TRBV11-3 and TRBJ2-7; possibly TRBD1 for D (6 bases). The CDR3 runs to 16 residues. Germline V lookup: CDR1 SGHNT, CDR2 YENEEA. The germline V and J ends were trimmed by 5 bases and 9 bases, with 26 bases remaining between them. For the CDR3, the DNA is TGTGCCAGCAGCCGAAGTGGGGACACCGGCGTTGGTGGGCAGTACTTC. Its translation is CASSRSGDTGVGGQYF.

This chain connects TRBV28 to TRBJ1-2; D remains ambiguous. Trimming cost V 2 bases and J 5 bases, with 15 bases left between them. Germline V CDR1 and CDR2: MDHEN, SYDVKM. This CDR3 spans 15 amino acids. The CDR3, as DNA: TGTGCCAGCAGTTTACTCCTGCTCCGGGATTATGGCTACACCTTC. Translated: CASSLLLLRDYGYTF.

The chain is built from TRBV19 and TRBJ2-4; 8 bases are a match to TRBD2. The CDR3 sequence is 15 residues long. CDR1 and CDR2 (germline): LNHDA, SQIVND (reference sequence). V shed 6 bases, J shed 9 bases, and the junction held 13 bases outside the gene matches. CDR3: CASSPERGRNGIQYF. The CDR3 nucleotides read TGTGCCAGTAGCCCTGAGCGGGGGAGGAACGGCATTCAGTACTTC.

This chain uses TRBV18 with TRBJ1-3, with no clear D. CDR1 KGHSH and CDR2 LQKENI come from the germline V gene. The V gene lost 3 bases and the J gene lost 4 bases, with 7 bases spanning the gap. The CDR3 has 13 residues. CDR3 coding DNA: TGTGCCAGCTCACCCGGCAGCGGAAACACCATATATTTT. This sequence encodes CASSPGSGNTIYF.

V and J are TRBV6-6 and TRBJ2-5; a possible D gene is TRBD2 (5 bases). CDR1 is MNHNY and CDR2 is SVGAGI in the germline V gene (reference sequence). V was clipped by 6 bases and J by 0 bases, with 17 bases between them. This CDR3 comprises 16 residues. The CDR3 DNA follows: TGTGCCAGCAGCCAACGGCGGGCAGGAAACCAAGAGACCCAGTACTTC. This sequence encodes CASSQRRAGNQETQYF.

The CDR3 region has the DNA TGTGCCAGCAGCCCCGGACAGGGAGCCCCTAGAGCTTTCTTT. Protein sequence: CASSPGQGAPRAFF. V is TRBV5-6 and J is TRBJ1-1; 8 bases are a match to TRBD1. With V trimmed by 4 bases and J by 10 bases, 12 bases remained unmatched. This CDR3 is built from 14 residues. Germline CDR1 reads SGHDT; CDR2 reads YYEEEE.

The rearrangement links TRBV19 to TRBJ1-4; possibly TRBD1 for D (5 bases). V lost 5 bases and J 3 bases, leaving 16 bases between the germline ends. Germline lookup yields CDR1 LNHDA and CDR2 SQIVND (reference sequence). This CDR3 region has 16 residues. The CDR3 DNA follows: TGTGCCAGTAGTCCTCGTTCGAGCAGGGCTAATGAAAAACTGTTTTTT. The encoded protein is CASSPRSSRANEKLFF.

The J gene is TRBJ2-7, the V gene TRBV30; D ambiguous. Deletions cut 5 bases from V and 3 bases from J, with 11 bases between. The CDR3 sequence is 12 residues long. Germline-derived CDR1 and CDR2 are GTSNPN and SVGIG (reference sequence). This CDR3 reads CAWGLLNYEQYF. As DNA, the CDR3 is TGTGCCTGGGGCTTACTGAACTACGAGCAGTACTTC.

The V gene is TRBV25-1, the J gene TRBJ2-3; TRBD2 aligns across 8 bases. V trimming: 3 bases; J trimming: 2 bases; junction bases outside the gene matches: 10. Germline V gene sequence: CDR1 MGHDK, CDR2 SYGVNS. This CDR3 is 17 amino acids long. CDR3 region: CASSERGVLSSTDTQYF. Written as DNA, the CDR3 is TGTGCCAGCAGTGAGCGGGGGGTGCTGAGTTCCACAGATACGCAGTATTTT. The full variable domain, with the rest looked up from reference TRBV25-1 and TRBJ2-3, is EADIYQTPRYLVIGTGKKITLECSQTMGHDKMYWYQQDPGMELHLIHYSYGVNSTEKGDLSSESTVSRIRTEHFPLTLESARPSHTSQYLCASSERGVLSSTDTQYFGPGTRLTVL.

The chain joins TRBV7-6 to TRBJ1-6, with D maybe TRBD1 (6 bases). Trimming removed 5 bases at V and 8 bases at J, with 10 bases between. The CDR3 consists of 13 residues. In germline, CDR1 is SGHVS, CDR2 FNYEAQ. CDR3 DNA sequence: TGTGCCAGCAGCCGGACAGCGGATTCACCCCTCCACTTT. Translated: CASSRTADSPLHF.

The chain couples TRBV4-1 to TRBJ1-2; 7 nucleotides align to TRBD1. This CDR3 is 13 amino acids long. The V gene's germline CDR1 is MGHRA and CDR2 YSYEKL. V was pared by 4 bases and J by 6 bases, with 5 bases of the junction left unmatched. The chain's CDR3 is CASSRDRVDGYTF. The CDR3 nucleotides read TGCGCCAGCAGCCGAGACAGGGTTGATGGCTACACCTTC.

In DNA, the CDR3 is TGCGCCAGCAGTACCGGGACAGGGTATGAAAAACTGTTTTTT. Amino acid sequence: CASSTGTGYEKLFF. The V gene is TRBV5-1, the J gene TRBJ1-4; the match to TRBD1 covers 9 bases. The germline V gene has CDR1 SGHRS and CDR2 YFSETQ. The CDR3 spans 14 residues. V was clipped by 5 bases and J by 6 bases; unmatched bases: 5.

The rearrangement joins TRBV28 to TRBJ1-1, with D perhaps TRBD1 (5 bases). V lost 3 bases and J 1 base, leaving 18 bases between the germline ends. The CDR3 loop spans 17 amino acids. Germline CDR1 and CDR2: MDHEN and SYDVKM. CDR3 amino acids: CASSFFSFGRENTEAFF. CDR3 nucleotides: TGTGCCAGCAGTTTCTTCTCCTTCGGCAGGGAGAACACTGAAGCTTTCTTT. The full variable domain, rest sourced from reference TRBV28 and TRBJ1-1, is DVKVTQSSRYLVKRTGEKVFLECVQDMDHENMFWYRQDPGLGLRLIYFSYDVKMKEKGDIPEGYSVSREKKERFSLILESASTNQTSMYLCASSFFSFGRENTEAFFGQGTRLTVV.

The J gene is TRBJ2-7, the V gene TRBV10-1; 9 bases match TRBD2. The CDR3 is made up of 16 amino acids. The ends lost 3 bases at V and 0 bases at J; junction bases unmatched: 6. CDR1 and CDR2 (germline): WNHNN, SYGVQD (reference sequence). CDR3 region: CASSDPSGDLSYEQYF. In DNA, the CDR3 is TGCGCCAGCAGTGACCCTAGCGGGGACCTCTCCTACGAGCAGTACTTC.

V gene TRBV18 combines with J gene TRBJ2-5; D is unclear. V was clipped by 0 bases and J by 1 base, with 9 bases between them. The germline V gene has CDR1 KGHSH and CDR2 LQKENI. This CDR3 region has 15 residues. CDR3: CASSPPGTTQETQYF. The CDR3 nucleotides are TGTGCCAGCTCACCACCGGGAACTACCCAAGAGACCCAGTACTTC.

V gene TRBV27 combines with J gene TRBJ2-7; tentatively, D is TRBD1 (5 bases). Trimming removed 3 bases at V and 2 bases at J, with 14 bases between. The CDR3 is 15 residues long. The V gene's germline CDR1 is MNHEY and CDR2 SMNVEV (reference sequence). This chain's CDR3 is CASSFYSTATYEQYF. The CDR3 region has the DNA TGTGCCAGCAGTTTTTATTCGACAGCCACCTACGAGCAGTACTTC.